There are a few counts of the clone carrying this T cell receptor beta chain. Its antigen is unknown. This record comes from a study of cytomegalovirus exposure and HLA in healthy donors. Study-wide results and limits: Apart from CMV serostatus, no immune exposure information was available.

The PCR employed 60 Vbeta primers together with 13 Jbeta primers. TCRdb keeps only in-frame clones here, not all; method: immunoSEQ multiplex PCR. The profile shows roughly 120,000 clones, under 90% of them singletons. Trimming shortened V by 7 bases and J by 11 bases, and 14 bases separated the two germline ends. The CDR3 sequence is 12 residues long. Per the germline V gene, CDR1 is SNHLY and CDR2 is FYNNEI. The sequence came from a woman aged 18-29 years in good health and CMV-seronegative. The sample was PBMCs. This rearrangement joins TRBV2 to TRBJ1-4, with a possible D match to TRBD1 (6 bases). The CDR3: CASKQGRWKLFF. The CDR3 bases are TGTGCCAGCAAACAGGGAAGATGGAAACTGTTTTTT.